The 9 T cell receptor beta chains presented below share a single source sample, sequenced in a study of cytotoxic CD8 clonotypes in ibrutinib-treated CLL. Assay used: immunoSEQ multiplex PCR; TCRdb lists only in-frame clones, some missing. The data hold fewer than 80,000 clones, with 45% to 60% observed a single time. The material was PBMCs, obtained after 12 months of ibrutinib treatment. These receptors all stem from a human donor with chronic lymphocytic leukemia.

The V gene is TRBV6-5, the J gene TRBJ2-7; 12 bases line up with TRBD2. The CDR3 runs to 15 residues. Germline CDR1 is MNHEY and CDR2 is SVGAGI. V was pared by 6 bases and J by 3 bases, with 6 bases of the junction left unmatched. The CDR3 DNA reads TGTGCCAGCAGCCCTACTAGCGGGGGGTTCTACGAGCAGTACGTC. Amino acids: CASSPTSGGFYEQYV.

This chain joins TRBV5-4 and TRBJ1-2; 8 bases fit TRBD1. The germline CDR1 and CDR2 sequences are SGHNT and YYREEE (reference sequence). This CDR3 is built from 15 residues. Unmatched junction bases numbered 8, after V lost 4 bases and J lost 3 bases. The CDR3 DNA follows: TGTGCCAGCAGCCGGGGGGGACAGGCGGACTATGGCTACACCTTC. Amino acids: CASSRGGQADYGYTF.

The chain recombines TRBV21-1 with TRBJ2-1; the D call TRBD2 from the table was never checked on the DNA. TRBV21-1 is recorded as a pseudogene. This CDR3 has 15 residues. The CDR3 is CASSVAVGLNNEQFF. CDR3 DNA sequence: TGTGCCAGCAGTGTGGCCGTGGGACTGAACAATGAGCAGTTCTTC.

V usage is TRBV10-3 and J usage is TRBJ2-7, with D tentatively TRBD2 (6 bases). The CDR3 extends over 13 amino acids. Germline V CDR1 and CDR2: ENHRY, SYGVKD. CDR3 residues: CASSYRQGGEQYV. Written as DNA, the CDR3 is TGTGCCAGCAGTTACCGGCAGGGAGGCGAGCAGTACGTC.

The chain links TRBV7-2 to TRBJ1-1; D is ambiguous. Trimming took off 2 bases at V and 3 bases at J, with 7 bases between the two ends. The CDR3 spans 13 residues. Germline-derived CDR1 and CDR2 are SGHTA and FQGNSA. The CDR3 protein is CASSLTSYTEAFF. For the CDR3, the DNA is TGTGCCAGCAGCTTAACCTCCTACACTGAAGCTTTCTTT.

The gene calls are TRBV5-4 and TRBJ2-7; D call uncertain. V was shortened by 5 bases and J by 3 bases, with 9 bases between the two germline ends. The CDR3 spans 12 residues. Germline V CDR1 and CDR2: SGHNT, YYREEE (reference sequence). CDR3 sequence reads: CASRISLYEQYV. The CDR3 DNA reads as TGTGCCAGCAGGATCAGTCTCTACGAGCAGTACGTC.

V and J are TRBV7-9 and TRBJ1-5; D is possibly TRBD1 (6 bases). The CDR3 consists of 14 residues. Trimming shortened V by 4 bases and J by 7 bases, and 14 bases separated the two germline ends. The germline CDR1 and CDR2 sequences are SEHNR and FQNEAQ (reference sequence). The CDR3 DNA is TGTGCCAGCAGCTCACAGGGCCAAGGACAGCCCCAGCATTTT. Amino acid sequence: CASSSQGQGQPQHF.

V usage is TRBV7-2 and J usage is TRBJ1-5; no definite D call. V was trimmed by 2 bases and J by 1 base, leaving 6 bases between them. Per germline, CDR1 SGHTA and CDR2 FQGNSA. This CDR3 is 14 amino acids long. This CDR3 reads CASSLLSSNQPQHF. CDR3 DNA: TGTGCCAGCAGCTTACTGTCCAGCAATCAGCCCCAGCATTTT. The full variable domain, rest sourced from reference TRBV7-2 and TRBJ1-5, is GAGVSQSPSNKVTEKGKDVELRCDPISGHTALYWYRQSLGQGLEFLIYFQGNSAPDKSGLPSDRFSAERTGGSVSTLTIQRTQQEDSAVYLCASSLLSSNQPQHFGDGTRLSIL.

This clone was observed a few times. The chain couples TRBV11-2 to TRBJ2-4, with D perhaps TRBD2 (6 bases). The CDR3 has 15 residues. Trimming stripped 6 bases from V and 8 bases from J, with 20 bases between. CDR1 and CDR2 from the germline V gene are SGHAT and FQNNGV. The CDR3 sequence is CASRPKSFGGDIQYF. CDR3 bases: TGTGCCAGCAGACCAAAATCCTTCGGCGGGGACATTCAGTACTTC. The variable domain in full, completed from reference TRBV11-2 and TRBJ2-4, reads EAGVAQSPRYKIIEKRQSVAFWCNPISGHATLYWYQQILGQGPKLLIQFQNNGVVDDSQLPKDRFSAERLKGVDSTLKIQPAKLEDSAVYLCASRPKSFGGDIQYFGAGTRLSVL.